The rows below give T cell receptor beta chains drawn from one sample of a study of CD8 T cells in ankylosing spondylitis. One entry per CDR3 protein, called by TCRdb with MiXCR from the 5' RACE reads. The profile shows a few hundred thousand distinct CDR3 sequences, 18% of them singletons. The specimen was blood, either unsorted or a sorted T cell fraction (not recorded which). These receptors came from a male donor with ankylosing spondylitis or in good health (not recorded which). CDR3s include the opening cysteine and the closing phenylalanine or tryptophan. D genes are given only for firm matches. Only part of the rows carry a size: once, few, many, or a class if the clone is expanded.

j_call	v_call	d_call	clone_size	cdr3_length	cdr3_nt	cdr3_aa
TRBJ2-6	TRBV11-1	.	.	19	TGTGCCAGCAGCCCAGGGGGGGGGACGGCGACATCTGGGGCCAACGTCCTGACTTTC	CASSPGGGTATSGANVLTF
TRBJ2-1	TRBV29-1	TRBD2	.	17	TGCAGCGTTCTAGGGATTTGGCGGGAGAGCTCCTACAATGAGCAGTTCTTC	CSVLGIWRESSYNEQFF
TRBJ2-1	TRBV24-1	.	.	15	TGTGCCACCAGTGATTACCTAGCGTCGGTCAATGAGCAGTTCTTC	CATSDYLASVNEQFF
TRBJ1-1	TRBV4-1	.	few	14	TGCGCCAGCAGCGAAGCGGACGGATTCACTGAAGCTTTCTTT	CASSEADGFTEAFF
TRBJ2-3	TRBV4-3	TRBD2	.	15	TGCGCCAGCAGCCAAGGGTCAGCGGGAGGCTCTGCGCAGTATTTT	CASSQGSAGGSAQYF
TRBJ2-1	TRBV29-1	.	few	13	TGCAGCGTTGACGGTGGGAGCGGCAATGAGCAGTTCTTC	CSVDGGSGNEQFF
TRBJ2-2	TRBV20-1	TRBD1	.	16	TGCAGTGCTAGAGATGGGGAGACAGGGGACACCGGGGAGCTGTTTTTT	CSARDGETGDTGELFF
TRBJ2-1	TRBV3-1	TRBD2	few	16	TGTGCCAGCAGCCCCTCCCTAGCGGAATCCTACAATGAGCAGTTCTTC	CASSPSLAESYNEQFF
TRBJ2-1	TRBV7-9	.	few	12	TGTGCCAGCAGCTCGCAAGCCAATGAGCAGTTCTTC	CASSSQANEQFF
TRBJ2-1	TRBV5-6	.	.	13	TGTGCCAGCAGCTTGTTACTCCCCAATGAGCAGTTCTTC	CASSLLLPNEQFF
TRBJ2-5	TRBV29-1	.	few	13	TGCAGCGTACCAGCCAGGGACCAAGAGACCCAGTACTTC	CSVPARDQETQYF
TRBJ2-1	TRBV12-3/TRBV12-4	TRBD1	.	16	TGTGCCAGCAGTTTATTAGGGACAGGGAGTTACAATGAGCAGTTCTTC	CASSLLGTGSYNEQFF
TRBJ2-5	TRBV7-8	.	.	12	TGTGCCAGCAGCTTAGGGATCGAGACCCAGTACTTC	CASSLGIETQYF
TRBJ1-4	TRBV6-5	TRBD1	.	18	TGTGCCAGCAGTTACCTCCGGGACAGGGGGCTAACTAATGAAAAACTGTTTTTT	CASSYLRDRGLTNEKLFF
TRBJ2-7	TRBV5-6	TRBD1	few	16	TGTGCCAGCAGCTTGGCGGGACAGGGGGTTCCCTACGAGCAGTACTTC	CASSLAGQGVPYEQYF
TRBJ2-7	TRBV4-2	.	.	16	TGTGCCAGCAGCCAAGATCGGGGATCTGGGATTTACGAGCAGTACTTC	CASSQDRGSGIYEQYF
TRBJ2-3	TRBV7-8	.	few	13	TGTGCCAGCAGCTTAGTCCTAGCGGATACGCAGTATTTT	CASSLVLADTQYF
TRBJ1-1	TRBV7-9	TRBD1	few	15	TGTGCCAGCAGCCCCTCCGGACAGGGGTTCACTGAAGCTTTCTTT	CASSPSGQGFTEAFF
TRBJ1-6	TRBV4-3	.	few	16	TGCGCCAGCAGCCAAGGGGGCGGCTCCTATAATTCACCCCTCCACTTT	CASSQGGGSYNSPLHF
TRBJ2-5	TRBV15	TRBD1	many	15	TGTGCCACAGCAGGGGACAGGGGATCCCAAGAGACCCAGTACTTC	CATAGDRGSQETQYF
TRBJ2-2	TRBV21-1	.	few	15	.	CASSPGRAPPGSCFF
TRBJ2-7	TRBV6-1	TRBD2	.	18	TGTGCCAGCAGCCCGGGACTAGCGCATCCCTTGGGAAACTACGAGCAGTACTTC	CASSPGLAHPLGNYEQYF
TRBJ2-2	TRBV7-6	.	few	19	TGTGCCAGCAGCTTCGTTGGGGGGGGCTCCCCTTCGAACACCGGGGAGCTGTTTTTT	CASSFVGGGSPSNTGELFF
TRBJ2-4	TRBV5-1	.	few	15	TGCGCCAGCAGCTTGGTATTCAGGGGCAGGGACATTCAGTACTTC	CASSLVFRGRDIQYF
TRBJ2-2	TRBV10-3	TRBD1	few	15	TGTGCCATCAGCCCCGGGACAGTTAACACCGGGGAGCTGTTTTTT	CAISPGTVNTGELFF
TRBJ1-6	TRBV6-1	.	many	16	TGTGCCAGCAGAAAGACCGTGACAGCCTATAATTCACCCCTCCACTTT	CASRKTVTAYNSPLHF
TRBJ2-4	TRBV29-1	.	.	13	TGCAGCGTTGAAGAGGGAGGGGGAAACATTCAGTACTTC	CSVEEGGGNIQYF
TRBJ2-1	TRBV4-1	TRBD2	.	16	TGCGCCAGCAGCCATTTGTGGCGGGAGGTTCTAGATGAGCAGTTCTTC	CASSHLWREVLDEQFF
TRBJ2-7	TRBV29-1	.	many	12	TGCAGCGTCGCGATTAGCTCCTACGAGCAGTACTTC	CSVAISSYEQYF
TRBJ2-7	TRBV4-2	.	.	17	TGTGCCAGCAGCCAAGTTTTAGAACGGGACGCCTACTACGAGCAGTACTTC	CASSQVLERDAYYEQYF
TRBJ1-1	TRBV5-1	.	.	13	TGCGCCAGCAGCAAAACAGACGTCGCTGAAGCTTTCTTT	CASSKTDVAEAFF
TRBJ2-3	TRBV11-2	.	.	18	TGTGCCAGCAGCCTGTGGGGGAGTGTTCGGTACCGCACAGATACGCAGTATTTT	CASSLWGSVRYRTDTQYF
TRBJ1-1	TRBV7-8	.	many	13	TGTGCCAGCAGCTTGGAGTTGAACACTGAAGCTTTCTTT	CASSLELNTEAFF
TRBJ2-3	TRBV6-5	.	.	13	TGTGCCAGCAGTTACGAGAGCACAGATACGCAGTATTTT	CASSYESTDTQYF
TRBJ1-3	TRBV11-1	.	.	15	TGTGCCAGCAGCCCGACGCGTAGCTCTGGAAACACCATATATTTT	CASSPTRSSGNTIYF